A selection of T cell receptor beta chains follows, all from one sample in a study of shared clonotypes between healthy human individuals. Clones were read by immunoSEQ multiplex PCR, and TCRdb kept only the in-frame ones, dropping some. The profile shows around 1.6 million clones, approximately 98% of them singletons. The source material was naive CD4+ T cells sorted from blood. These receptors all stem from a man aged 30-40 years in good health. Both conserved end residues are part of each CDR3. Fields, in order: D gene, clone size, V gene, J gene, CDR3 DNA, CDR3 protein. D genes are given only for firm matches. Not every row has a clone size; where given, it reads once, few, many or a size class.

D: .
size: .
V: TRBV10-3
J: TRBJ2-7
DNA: TGTGCCATCAGTGATCACTACGAGCAGTACTTC
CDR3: CAISDHYEQYF

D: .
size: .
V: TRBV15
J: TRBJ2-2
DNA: TGTGCCACCAGCAGAGATGCAACCGGGGAGCTGTTTTTT
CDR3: CATSRDATGELFF

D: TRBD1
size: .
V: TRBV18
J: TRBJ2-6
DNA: TGTGCCAGCTCACCCGTCCGACAGGGGCCAACTGGGGCCAACGTCCTGACTTTC
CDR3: CASSPVRQGPTGANVLTF

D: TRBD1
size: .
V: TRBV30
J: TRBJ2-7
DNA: TGTGCCTGGGGGACAGGGGAAGACCTCTACGAGCAGTACTTC
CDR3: CAWGTGEDLYEQYF

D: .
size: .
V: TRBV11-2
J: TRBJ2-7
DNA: TGTGCCAGCAGCTTAGATCCGTTTTCCTACGAGCAGTACTTC
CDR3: CASSLDPFSYEQYF

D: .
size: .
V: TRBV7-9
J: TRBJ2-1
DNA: TGTGCCAGCAGCCTTCAGAAAATAGGGAACTACAATGAGCAGTTCTTC
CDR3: CASSLQKIGNYNEQFF

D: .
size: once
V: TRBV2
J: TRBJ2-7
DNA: TGTGCCACCCAGAATGGCGAGCAGTACTTC
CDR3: CATQNGEQYF

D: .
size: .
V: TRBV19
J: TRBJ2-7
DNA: TGTGCCAGTCGGGCGATGTACTCCTACGAGCAGTACTTC
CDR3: CASRAMYSYEQYF

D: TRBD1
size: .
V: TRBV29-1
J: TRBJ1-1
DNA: TGCAGCGCTGAGGACAGGCGACGAGGCACTGAAGCTTTCTTT
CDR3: CSAEDRRRGTEAFF

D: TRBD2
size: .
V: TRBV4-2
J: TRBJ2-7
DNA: TGTGCCAGCAGCCAAGGGAGGGGCACTAGCGGGAGGGTCTACGAGCAGTACTTC
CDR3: CASSQGRGTSGRVYEQYF

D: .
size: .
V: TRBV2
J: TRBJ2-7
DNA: TGTGCCAGCAGTGCCCGGTCCTACGAGCAGTACTTC
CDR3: CASSARSYEQYF

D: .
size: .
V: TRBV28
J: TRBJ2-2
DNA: TGTGCCAGCAGCTACCAGAACACCGGGGAGCTGTTTTTT
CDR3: CASSYQNTGELFF

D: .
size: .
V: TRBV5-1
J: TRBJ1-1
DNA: TGCGCCAGCAGCTTGGCCCTGGGTGGTGAAGCTTTCTTT
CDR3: CASSLALGGEAFF

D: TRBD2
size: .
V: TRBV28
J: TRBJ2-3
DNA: TGTGCCAGCAGGCGGACTAGCGGGAGGACAGATACGCAGTATTTT
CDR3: CASRRTSGRTDTQYF

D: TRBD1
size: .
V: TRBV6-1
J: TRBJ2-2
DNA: TGTGCCACCGGGACAGGTATTGGCACCGGGGAGCTGTTTTTT
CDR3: CATGTGIGTGELFF

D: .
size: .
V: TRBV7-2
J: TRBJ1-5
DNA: TGTGCCAGCAGCCGCTTTGATGGCCTACAGAGAACTAGCAATCAGCCCCAGCATTTT
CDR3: CASSRFDGLQRTSNQPQHF

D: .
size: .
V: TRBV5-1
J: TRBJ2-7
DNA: TGCGCCAGCAGCTTGGGTTATAGAGACTACGAGCAGTACTTC
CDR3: CASSLGYRDYEQYF

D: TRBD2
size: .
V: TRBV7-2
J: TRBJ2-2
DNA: TGTGCCAGCAGCTTAGATTTGTGGGAGGGCACCGGGGAGCTGTTTTTT
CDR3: CASSLDLWEGTGELFF

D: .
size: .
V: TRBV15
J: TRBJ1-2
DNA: TGTGCCACCAGCAGGCAACCAGGGTATCAGCATGGCTACACCTTC
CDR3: CATSRQPGYQHGYTF

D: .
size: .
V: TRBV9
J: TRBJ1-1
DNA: TGTGCCAGCCAACCCTGGGAGGGTCCGATTGAAGCTTTCTTT
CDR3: CASQPWEGPIEAFF

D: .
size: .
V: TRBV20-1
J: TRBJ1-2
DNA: TGCAGTGCTAGACTCGGAGATGGCTACACCTTC
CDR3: CSARLGDGYTF

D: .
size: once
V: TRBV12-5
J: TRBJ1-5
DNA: TGTGCTAGTGGTTTGGTAAACCCCCAGGGGAAAGACAGCAATCAGCCCCAGCATTTT
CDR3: CASGLVNPQGKDSNQPQHF

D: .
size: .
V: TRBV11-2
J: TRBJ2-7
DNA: TGTGCCAGCAGCTCCCCGGGAGTAAGTGGGAACGAGCAGTACTTC
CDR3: CASSSPGVSGNEQYF

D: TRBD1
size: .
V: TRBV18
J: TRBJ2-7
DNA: TGTGCCAGCTCATCGGACAGGACCTACCCCTACGAGCAGTACTTC
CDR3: CASSSDRTYPYEQYF

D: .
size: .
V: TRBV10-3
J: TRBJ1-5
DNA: TGTGCCATCAGTGAGTCAGCAAATCAGCCCCAGCATTTT
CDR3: CAISESANQPQHF

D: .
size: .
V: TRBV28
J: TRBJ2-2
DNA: TGTGCCAGCAGTTTTGGATTGGTCGGGGAGCTGTTTTTT
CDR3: CASSFGLVGELFF

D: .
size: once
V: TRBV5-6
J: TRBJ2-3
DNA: TGTGCCAGCAGCTCCGGGTCCGTCGAAGATACGCAGTATTTT
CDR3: CASSSGSVEDTQYF

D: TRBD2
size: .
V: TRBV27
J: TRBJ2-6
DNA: TGTGCCAGCAGTTCCCGGACTAGCGGGAGTTCTGGGGCCAACGTCCTGACTTTC
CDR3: CASSSRTSGSSGANVLTF

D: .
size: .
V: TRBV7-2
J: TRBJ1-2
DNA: TGTGCCAGCAGCTTAGGCGGGGCTCATAACTATGGCTACACCTTC
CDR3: CASSLGGAHNYGYTF

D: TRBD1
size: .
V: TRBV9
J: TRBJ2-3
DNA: TGTGCCAGCAGCGTAGGGGGACAGGGTGCAGATACGCAGTATTTT
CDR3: CASSVGGQGADTQYF

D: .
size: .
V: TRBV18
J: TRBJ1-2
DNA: TGTGCCAGCTCACCCGGCCAGGGCCCTAACTATGGCTACACCTTC
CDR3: CASSPGQGPNYGYTF

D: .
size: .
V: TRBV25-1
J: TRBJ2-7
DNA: TGTGCCAGCGCCCGGGACAACCTCTACGAGCAGTACTTC
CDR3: CASARDNLYEQYF

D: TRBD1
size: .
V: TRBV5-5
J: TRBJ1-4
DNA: TGTGCCAGCAGCCTGTTGACAGGGCCGATAACTAATGAAAAACTGTTTTTT
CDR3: CASSLLTGPITNEKLFF

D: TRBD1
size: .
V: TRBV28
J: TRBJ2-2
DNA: TGTGCCAGCAGTTTCTTAGGGGGCGGCACCGGGGAGCTGTTTTTT
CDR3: CASSFLGGGTGELFF

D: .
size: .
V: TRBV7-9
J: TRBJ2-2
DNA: TGTGCCAGCAGCTTACGGGCCGTAGGCACCGGGGAGCTGTTTTTT
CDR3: CASSLRAVGTGELFF

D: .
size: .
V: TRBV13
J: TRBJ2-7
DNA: TGTGCCAGCAGCTTAGAGGGTCCCTCCTACGAGCAGTACTTC
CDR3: CASSLEGPSYEQYF

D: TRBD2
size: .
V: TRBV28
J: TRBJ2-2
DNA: TGTGCCAGCAGTTCACTGCTAGCGGGAGAGGTCACCGGGGAGCTGTTTTTT
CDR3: CASSSLLAGEVTGELFF

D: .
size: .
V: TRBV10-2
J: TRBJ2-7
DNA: TGCGCCAGCAGTGCTTCGATCTCCGAGCAGTACTTC
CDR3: CASSASISEQYF

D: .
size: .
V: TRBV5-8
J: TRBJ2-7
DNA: TGTGCCAGCAGCCATCAGGGCGAGCAGTACTTC
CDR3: CASSHQGEQYF

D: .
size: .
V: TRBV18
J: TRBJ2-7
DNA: TGTGCCAGCTCACCGCTAGGTGAGCAGTACTTC
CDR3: CASSPLGEQYF

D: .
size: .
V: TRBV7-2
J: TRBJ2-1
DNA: TGTGCCAGCAGCGGTTTAGGGTATGAGCAGTTCTTC
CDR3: CASSGLGYEQFF

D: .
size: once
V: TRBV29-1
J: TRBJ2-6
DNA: TGCAGCGCCAAATCTGGGGCCAACGTCCTGACTTTC
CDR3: CSAKSGANVLTF

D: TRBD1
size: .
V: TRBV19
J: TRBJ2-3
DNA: TGTGCCAGTAGTACCAGGACAGGGAGCACAGATACGCAGTATTTT
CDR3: CASSTRTGSTDTQYF

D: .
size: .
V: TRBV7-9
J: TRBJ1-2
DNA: TGTGCCAGCAGCTTTTTACAGGCTCCCTATGGCTACACCTTC
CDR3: CASSFLQAPYGYTF

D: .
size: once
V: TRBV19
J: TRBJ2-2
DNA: TGTGCCAGTAGTATAGCCCCAAGAGGGAACACCGGGGAGCTGTTTTTT
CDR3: CASSIAPRGNTGELFF

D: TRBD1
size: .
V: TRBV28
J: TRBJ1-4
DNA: TGTGCCAGCAGTCTCACCGGGACAGGAAATGAAAAACTGTTTTTT
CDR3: CASSLTGTGNEKLFF

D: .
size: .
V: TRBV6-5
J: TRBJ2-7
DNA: TGTGCCAGCAGTTACTCGATCTTAGGCGGAACCTACGAGCAGTACTTC
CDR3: CASSYSILGGTYEQYF

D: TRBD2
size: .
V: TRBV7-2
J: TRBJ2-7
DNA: TGTGCCAGCAGCTTAGGTACTAGCGGTATCTACGAGCAGTACTTC
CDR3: CASSLGTSGIYEQYF